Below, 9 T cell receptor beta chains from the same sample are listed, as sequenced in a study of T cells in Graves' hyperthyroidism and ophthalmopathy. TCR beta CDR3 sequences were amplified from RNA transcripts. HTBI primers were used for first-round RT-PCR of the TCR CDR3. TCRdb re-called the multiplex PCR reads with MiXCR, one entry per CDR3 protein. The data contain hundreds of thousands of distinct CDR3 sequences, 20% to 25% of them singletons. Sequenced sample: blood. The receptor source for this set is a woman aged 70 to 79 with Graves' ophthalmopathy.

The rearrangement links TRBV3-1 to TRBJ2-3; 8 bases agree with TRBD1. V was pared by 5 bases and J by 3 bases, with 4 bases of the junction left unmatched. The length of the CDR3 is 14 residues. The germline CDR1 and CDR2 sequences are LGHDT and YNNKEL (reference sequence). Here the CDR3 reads CASSTTGGTDTQYF. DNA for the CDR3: TGTGCCAGCAGCACAACAGGGGGGACAGATACGCAGTATTTT.

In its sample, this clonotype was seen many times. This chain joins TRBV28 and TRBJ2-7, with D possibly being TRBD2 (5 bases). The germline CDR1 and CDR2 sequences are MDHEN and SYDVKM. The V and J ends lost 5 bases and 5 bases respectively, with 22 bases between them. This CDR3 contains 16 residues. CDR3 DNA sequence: TGTGCCAGCAGTACCCGGTTGGGCCGACTAACGAACGAGCAGTACTTC. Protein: CASSTRLGRLTNEQYF.

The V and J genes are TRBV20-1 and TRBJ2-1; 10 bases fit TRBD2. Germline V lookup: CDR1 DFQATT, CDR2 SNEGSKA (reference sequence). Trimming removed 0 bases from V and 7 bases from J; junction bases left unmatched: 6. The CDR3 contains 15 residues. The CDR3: CSARDLAGVGNEQFF. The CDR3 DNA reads TGCAGTGCTAGAGATCTAGCGGGAGTCGGGAATGAGCAGTTCTTC.

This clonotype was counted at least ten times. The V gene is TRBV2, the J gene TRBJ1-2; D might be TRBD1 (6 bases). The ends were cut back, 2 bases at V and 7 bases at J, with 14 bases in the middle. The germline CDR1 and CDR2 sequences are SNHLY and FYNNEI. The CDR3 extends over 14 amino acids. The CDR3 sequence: CASSEFIRGGGYTF. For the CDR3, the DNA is TGTGCCAGCAGTGAATTCATCAGGGGCGGTGGCTACACCTTC.

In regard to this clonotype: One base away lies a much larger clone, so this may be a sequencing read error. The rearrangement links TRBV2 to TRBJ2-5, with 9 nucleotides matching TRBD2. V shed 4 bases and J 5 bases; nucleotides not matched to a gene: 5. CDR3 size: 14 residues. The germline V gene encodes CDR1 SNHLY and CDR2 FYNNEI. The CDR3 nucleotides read TGTGCCAGCAGTGTAGCGGGGGCGAAGGAGACCCAGTACTTC. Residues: CASSVAGAKETQYF.

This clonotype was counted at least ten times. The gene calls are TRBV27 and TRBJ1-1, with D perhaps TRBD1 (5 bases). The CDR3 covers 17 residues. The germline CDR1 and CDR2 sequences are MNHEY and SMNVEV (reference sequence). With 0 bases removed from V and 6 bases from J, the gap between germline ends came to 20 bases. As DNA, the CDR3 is TGTGCCAGCAGTTTATCTCTACGGCTTTTTAGGGGATCTGAAGCTTTCTTT. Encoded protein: CASSLSLRLFRGSEAFF.

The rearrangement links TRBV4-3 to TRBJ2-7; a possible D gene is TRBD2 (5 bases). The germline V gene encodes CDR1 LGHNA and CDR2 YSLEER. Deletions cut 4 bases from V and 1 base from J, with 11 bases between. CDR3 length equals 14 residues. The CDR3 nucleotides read TGCGCCAGCAGCCCGCAGGAGGATTCCTACGAGCAGTACTTC. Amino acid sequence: CASSPQEDSYEQYF.

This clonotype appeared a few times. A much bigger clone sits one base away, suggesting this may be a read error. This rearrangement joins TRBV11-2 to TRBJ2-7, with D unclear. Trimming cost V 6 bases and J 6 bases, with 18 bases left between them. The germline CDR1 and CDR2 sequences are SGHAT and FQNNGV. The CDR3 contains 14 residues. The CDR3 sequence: CASSLLAEYCEQYF. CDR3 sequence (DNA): TGTGCCAGCAGTTTGTTGGCTGAATACTGCGAGCAGTACTTC.

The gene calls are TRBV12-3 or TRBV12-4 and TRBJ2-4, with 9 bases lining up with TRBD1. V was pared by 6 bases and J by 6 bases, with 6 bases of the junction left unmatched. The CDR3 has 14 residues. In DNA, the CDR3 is TGTGCCAGCAGCAGCACAGGGGGCGGAAACATTCAGTACTTC. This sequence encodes CASSSTGGGNIQYF.